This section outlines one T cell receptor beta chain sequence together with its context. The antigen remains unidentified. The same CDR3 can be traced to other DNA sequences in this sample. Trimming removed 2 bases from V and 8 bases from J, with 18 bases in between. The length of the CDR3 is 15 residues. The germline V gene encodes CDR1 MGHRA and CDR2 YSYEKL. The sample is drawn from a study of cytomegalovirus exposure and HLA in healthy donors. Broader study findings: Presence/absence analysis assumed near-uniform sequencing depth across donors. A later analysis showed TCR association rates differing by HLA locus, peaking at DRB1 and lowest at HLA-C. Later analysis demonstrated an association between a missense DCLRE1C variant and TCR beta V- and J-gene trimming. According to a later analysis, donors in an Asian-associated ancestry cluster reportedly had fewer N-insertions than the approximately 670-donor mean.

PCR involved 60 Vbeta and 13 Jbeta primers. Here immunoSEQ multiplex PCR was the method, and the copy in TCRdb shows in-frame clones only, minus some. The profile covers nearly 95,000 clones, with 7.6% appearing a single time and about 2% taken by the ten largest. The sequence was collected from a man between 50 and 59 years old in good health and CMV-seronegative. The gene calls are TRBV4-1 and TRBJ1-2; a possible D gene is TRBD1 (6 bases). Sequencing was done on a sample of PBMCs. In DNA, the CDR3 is TGCGCCAGCAGCCAAATCCAGGGGACCGCTGGAGGCTACACCTTC. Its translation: CASSQIQGTAGGYTF.